Here is one T cell receptor beta chain with its context. Its antigen remains unknown. Each PCR had synthetic TCR analog templates added to it as a spike-in. The table came from immunoSEQ multiplex PCR; TCRdb's copy has only in-frame clones and leaves some out. The table has approximately 47,000 clones, roughly 80% seen once. The V and J ends lost 0 bases and 0 bases respectively, with 10 bases between them. Germline V gene sequence: CDR1 SGHRS, CDR2 YFSETQ. The CDR3 sequence is 16 residues long. The data originate from a study of PD-L1 blockade in urothelial cancer. Study context: Median blood clonality was about 0.086, with tens of thousands of unique TCRs. Overall study results and limits: Where pretreatment blood TCR clonality fell below the median, better survival was predicted.

Time point here: peripheral blood 6 weeks after treatment start. The study enrolled patients with locally advanced or metastatic urothelial carcinoma. The chain carries TRBV5-1 and TRBJ1-3; D perhaps matches TRBD1 (5 bases). This sequence was found in a man in his 70s with urothelial cancer. This specimen consisted of PBMCs, obtained around atezolizumab (anti-PD-L1) treatment. The CDR3 region is CASSLATVTSGNTIYF. For the CDR3, the DNA is TGCGCCAGCAGCTTGGCGACAGTCACCTCTGGAAACACCATATATTTT.